The 10 T cell receptor beta chains in this list originate from one sample, sequenced in a study of T cell responses to AZD1222 COVID-19 vaccine. Sequencing was performed with immunoSEQ multiplex PCR; in TCRdb, only in-frame clones are kept and a portion is missing. The sample holds roughly 100,000 clones, roughly 80% seen once. Material: peripheral blood, obtained on day 0 of AZD1222 vaccination. The receptors shown here come from an adult in good health.

The chain links TRBV9 to TRBJ2-5, with D tentatively TRBD1 or TRBD2 (5 bases each). CDR1 SGDLS and CDR2 YYNGEE come from the germline V gene. The CDR3 totals 14 residues. V lost 4 bases, J lost 4 bases, and 14 bases lay in between. As DNA, the CDR3 is TGTGCCAGCAGCCCGGGACCCCCGGGAGAGACCCAGTACTTC. Translated: CASSPGPPGETQYF.

The chain couples TRBV10-1 to TRBJ2-3, with D perhaps assigned TRBD1 or TRBD2 (5 bases each). The V and J ends lost 5 bases and 0 bases respectively, with 15 bases between them. The CDR3 has 16 amino acids. The V gene's germline CDR1 is WNHNN and CDR2 SYGVQD (reference sequence). CDR3 amino acids: CASSPEGRASTDTQYF. Written as DNA, the CDR3 is TGCGCCAGCAGTCCCGAGGGGCGGGCCAGCACAGATACGCAGTATTTT.

The chain carries TRBV30 and TRBJ2-3, with D perhaps matching TRBD2 (6 bases). This CDR3 is 13 amino acids long. CDR1 GTSNPN and CDR2 SVGIG come from the germline V gene (reference sequence). V gave up 5 bases and J gave up 5 bases, with 14 bases separating them. In DNA, the CDR3 is TGTGCCTGGGGTCGGAGGGAGAAAGATACGCAGTATTTT. Its protein product is CAWGRREKDTQYF. Filled out from reference TRBV30 and TRBJ2-3, the complete variable domain reads SQTIHQWPATLVQPVGSPLSLECTVEGTSNPNLYWYRQAAGRGLQLLFYSVGIGQISSEVPQNLSASRPQDRQFILSSKKLLLSDSGFYLCAWGRREKDTQYFGPGTRLTVL.

This clone was recorded a few times. The CDR3 is CASSSNDRLDYNEQFF. The CDR3 nucleotides read TGTGCCAGCTCATCCAACGACAGGTTGGACTACAATGAGCAGTTCTTC. The rearrangement uses TRBV18 and TRBJ2-1; a possible D gene is TRBD1 (6 bases). V was pared by 5 bases and J by 3 bases, with 17 bases between. Germline lookup yields CDR1 KGHSH and CDR2 LQKENI. This CDR3 contains 16 residues.

The chain is built from TRBV7-6 and TRBJ1-4, with 9 bases lining up with TRBD1. Germline V gene sequence: CDR1 SGHVS, CDR2 FNYEAQ. This CDR3 region has 16 residues. After removal of 5 bases from V and 2 bases from J, the junction contained 6 bases not matched to a gene. The CDR3 sequence: CASSLGTGSTNEKLFF. DNA of the CDR3: TGTGCCAGCAGCCTTGGGACAGGGAGTACTAATGAAAAACTGTTTTTT.

This chain joins TRBV11-2 and TRBJ2-4, with 12 bases that match TRBD2. Looked up from germline, CDR1 is SGHAT and CDR2 is FQNNGV. Trimming at V came to 5 bases and at J to 0 bases, leaving 8 bases not matched to a gene. This CDR3 contains 18 residues. The CDR3 loop reads CASSRGLAGSLAKNIQYF. DNA of the CDR3: TGTGCCAGCAGCCGCGGACTAGCGGGGTCCCTAGCCAAAAACATTCAGTACTTC.

V usage is TRBV6-6 and J usage is TRBJ1-5; D unresolved. V lost 5 bases and J lost 2, with 16 bases in between. In germline, CDR1 is MNHNY, CDR2 SVGAGI (reference sequence). The CDR3 runs to 16 residues. The CDR3 loop reads CASSTTDTEGNQPQHF. The CDR3 nucleotides are TGTGCCAGCAGTACCACCGATACCGAGGGCAATCAGCCCCAGCATTTT.

This chain connects TRBV7-2 to TRBJ2-7; the D gene is possibly TRBD2 (6 bases). Germline-derived CDR1 and CDR2 are SGHTA and FQGNSA. V was shortened by 1 base and J by 3 bases, with 10 bases between the two germline ends. This CDR3 contains 14 residues. The CDR3 DNA follows: TGTGCCAGCAGCTTAGATCCTAGCGACTACGAGCAGTACTTC. This encodes CASSLDPSDYEQYF.

CDR3 sequence: CASSQGGSANTEAFF. The CDR3 nucleotides are TGTGCCAGCAGCCAAGGGGGTTCAGCGAACACTGAAGCTTTCTTT. The chain uses TRBV3-1 (or the pseudogene TRBV3-2) and TRBJ1-1; unclear D gene. The CDR3 is made up of 15 amino acids. V dropped 1 base and J dropped 1 base, with 10 bases sitting between them. Looked up from germline, CDR1 is LGHDT and CDR2 is YNNKEL (reference sequence).

The chain carries TRBV6-2 or TRBV6-3 and TRBJ1-2; no clear D. This CDR3 is built from 15 residues. The V gene's germline CDR1 is MNHEY and CDR2 SVGEGT. Deletions cut 3 bases from V and 0 bases from J, with 11 bases between. The CDR3 loop reads CASSYASFPNYGYTF. DNA of the CDR3: TGTGCCAGCAGTTATGCGAGCTTCCCTAACTATGGCTACACCTTC.